Reported below is one TCR beta chain. There is no known antigen for this receptor. The record has no base qualities; no much larger clone is one base away. The data stem from a study of cytomegalovirus exposure and HLA in healthy donors (dated by TCRdb to the late 2010s). Concerning the study at large: In an earlier analysis of roughly 500 of the donors, under 300 Gb of sequence data and 90 million to 130 million unique TCR beta sequences from 180 million or so T cells were reported. The later analysis used no new phenotypic data to find candidate immune exposures, relying instead on TCR beta sequences and their occurrence across donors. The number of donors typed differed by locus, with 629-630 for A, B, C, DRB1 and DQB1, more than 500 for DQA1, under 610 for DPA1, and some 440 for DPB1. High-throughput TCR immunosequencing, statistical association of individual TCRs with disease status, and machine learning were combined to predict cytomegalovirus infection status. The genetic ancestry cluster associated with self-reported Caucasian donors included 70% to 85% of the roughly 400 genotyped donors. Every repertoire in the discovery cohort had been generated on one and the same sequencing platform. In a later analysis, previously published TCR beta repertoires from roughly 710 donors were re-analyzed and high-resolution HLA genotyping was added so that TCR occurrence patterns could be studied. A later genetic analysis took genome-wide SNP genotypes for about 65% of the roughly 670 donors and used that subset as a discovery cohort. Among roughly 400 genotyped donors of the cohort, an average of roughly 230,000 unique TCR beta nucleotide sequences was sequenced per donor, of which approximately 19% were non-productive. Roughly five DR-DQ haplotypes were handled as single units for association and clustering because linkage in the cohort was strong. HLA typing covered class I and class II loci at four-digit resolution. The study aimed to test whether signatures of past pathogen exposure could be identified by cataloging public T cell receptors. Donor age, sex, ethnicity and CMV serostatus were collected together with the repertoire data. Along with the roughly 700-subject first cohort, a separate validation cohort of over a hundred different subjects was used. To decide whether each TCR beta V gene segment behaved as functional or pseudogenic, an earlier analysis of approximately 620 of the donors relied on high-throughput TCR beta sequencing. Using immunosequencing, the study profiled T cell repertoires from roughly 650 subjects and related those repertoires to cytomegalovirus serostatus. An early release that covered some 640 HLA-typed donors contained approximately 300 gigabases of sequencing data and tens of millions of unique TCR sequences. The paper's findings and limits, for the study overall: In an earlier analysis of fewer than 750 of the donors, most TCR beta V segments were observed in productive rearrangements about 87% or about 30% of the time, broadly matching IMGT annotations. A few of the identified cytomegalovirus-associated TCR beta chains were confirmed in vitro to be specific for cytomegalovirus antigens. Cytomegalovirus status was reported to be diagnosed by the classifier with high specificity and sensitivity in both the original and validation cohorts. Most TCR sequences were observed very rarely across donors, whereas some public TCRs were present in many individuals. Sequencing depth was assumed to be roughly uniform across donors in the presence/absence analyses, though that assumption may not hold. When HLA alleles, especially DR and DQ, strongly co-occurred, attributing TCR associations to individual alleles was difficult. A later analysis found that TCR association rates varied across HLA loci, with DRB1 alleles showing the most associated TCRs and HLA-C alleles the fewest. CMV serostatus was the only immune exposure information available for the cohort. Because counts were too low, roughly 17 rarely observed V segments, including chromosome 9 orphons, were left out of the earlier analysis of some 600 of the donors. In the study, about 150 TCR beta chains were listed as associated with cytomegalovirus. Because HLA typing was missing for some donors at each locus, association tests included only the typed subset. A later analysis found that HLA-associated TCR beta chains were more clonally expanded and had lower generation probabilities than equally common non-associated chains. Because the 87-base-pair reads could not distinguish some IMGT-functional V segments, including TRBV6-2 and TRBV6-3, those segments were excluded. At a false discovery rate of 0.05, a later analysis linked under 20,000 TCR beta sequences to specific HLA alleles. In a later analysis, most CMV-associated TCR beta chains were found to appear HLA-restricted, with HLA associations seemingly driven largely by CMV exposure. A further reported finding was that TCR beta sequences accurately predicted the HLA-A and HLA-B alleles for most subjects in the first cohort. The sequencing pipeline was judged likely to have produced a cluster of highly shared sequence variants as a technical artifact. Correlated functional status among segregating V segments might be attributable to linkage disequilibrium, but an unknown experimental factor could not be ruled out. It was suggested by the authors that the approach could potentially be generalized to other disease states and immunological phenotypes. Compared with the roughly 670-donor mean, donors in an Asian-associated ancestry cluster had fewer N-insertions in productive TCRs, according to a later genetic analysis. A later analysis reported that several top co-occurrence clusters appeared linked to parvovirus B19, influenza, CMV and Epstein-Barr virus. This cohort had only TCR beta chains sequenced, and the lack of alpha or paired-chain data limited which features could be detected. A later genetic analysis associated a missense DCLRE1C variant with V-gene and J-gene trimming of TCR beta chains, and an independent cohort replicated the association.

The cohort was made up of 500 to 850 healthy bone marrow donors. All cohort members were sampled while nominally healthy, although unrecorded immune exposures were likely present. The donor was CMV seronegative and was included in the group of a few hundred seronegative cohort members. A peripheral blood sample was collected from each donor, and TCR beta sequencing was performed on peripheral blood mononuclear cells. Genomic DNA extraction from the blood cell samples was performed with the Qiagen DNeasy Blood Extraction Kit. CDR1 and CDR2 are drawn from the germline V gene: SGHRS, YFSETQ. The CDR3, from cysteine to phenylalanine, totals 15 residues. This entry keeps only the CDR3 DNA: 45 bases, framed from base 1. V gives up 4 bases and J gives up 0 bases, and the segment between their germline ends measures 13 bases. The library was prepared using the immunoSEQ multiplex PCR assay. For the multiplex PCR, a mixture combining 60 forward primers for TCR Vbeta segments and 13 reverse primers for TCR Jbeta segments was used. A multiplex PCR assay on genomic DNA amplified the CDR3 region of rearranged TCR beta genes. The Illumina HiSeq System was used to sequence the amplified TCR beta libraries as 87-base-pair reads. The original pipeline was this. In a later analysis, approximately 74 million unique TCR beta chains were counted across the 690 or so repertoires, and roughly 11 million of these chains were shared by at least two donors. To remove PCR and sequencing errors, raw reads were error-corrected and collapsed into unique sequences using a nearest-neighbor algorithm that merged closely related sequences. V, D and J gene segments were assigned by aligning CDR3 sequences to IMGT reference sequences. Each retained sequence needed at least a six-nucleotide match to both a V gene segment and a J gene segment. Rearrangements were classified as productive when the CDR3 lacked stop codons and remained in frame with V and J, and all other rearrangements were classified as non-productive. CDR3 was defined according to IMGT convention as the region running from the second conserved V-encoded cysteine to the conserved J-encoded phenylalanine. The earlier analysis of a few hundred of the donors excluded any sequence lacking an unambiguous match to a single V gene segment. In an earlier analysis of 587 of the donors, a V segment was called functional when productive rearrangements were above 56.7%, and segregating when the standard deviation between donors exceeded 5%. A statistical classification framework was built to diagnose cytomegalovirus status from the catalog of TCR beta chain sequences. A later analysis assigned V and J genes by comparing TCR nucleotide sequences with IMGT/GENE-DB human TR gene sequences. The TCRdist pipeline was used in a later analysis to assign CDR3 sequences and most-parsimonious VDJ recombination scenarios. In a later analysis, every TCR beta chain was defined by the combination of its CDR3 amino acid sequence and its V-gene family, and reads without a unique V-gene family were dropped. To address suspected cross-contamination and a sequencing artifact, a later analysis removed several hundred highly shared, low-generation-probability nucleotide sequences. In a later analysis, a clonal expansion index was calculated for each public chain from normalized within-repertoire ranks of inferred template counts. A later analysis computed generation probabilities with a VDJ recombination model fitted to out-of-frame rearrangements, and checked the results against IGoR. In a later analysis, hypergeometric tests were used to score TCR-TCR, TCR-HLA and TCR-CMV co-occurrence, with a repertoire-size bias correction applied to TCR pairs. In a later analysis, false discovery rates were estimated by permuting HLA or CMV assignments 20 times. In a later analysis, co-occurring TCRs were grouped using DBSCAN, and TCRdist sequence similarity was added for clustering within HLA-allele-positive subsets. Co-occurrence clustering excluded repertoires with fewer than 30,000 or more than 120,000 public chains, plus five with anomalous nucleotide sharing. The table was pulled from immuneACCESS by TCRdb, which kept in-frame rearrangements only. Such tables lose some clones; where checked, under half of the loss comes from unresolved V genes, and the rest has no known cause. That table gives V, J and clone size, and the DNA gave D and trimming. The sample yields roughly 170,000 clones; 70% to 90% were counted once. The top ten hold about 2.2% of the sample.

The sequenced sample was PBMCs. This sequence was found in a woman aged 30 to 39 in good health and CMV-seronegative. Here the chain combines TRBV5-1 and TRBJ1-1, with a weak D call of TRBD1 (6 bases match). The nucleotide sequence reads TGCGCCAGCAGCCAAGTTGGGGGCATGAACACTGAAGCTTTCTTT. Its coded protein is CASSQVGGMNTEAFF. Full variable domain (CDR3 extended with the reference TRBV5-1 and TRBJ1-1 proteins): KAGVTQTPRYLIKTRGQQVTLSCSPISGHRSVSWYQQTPGQGLQFLFEYFSETQRNKGNFPGRFSGRQFSNSRSEMNVSTLELGDSALYLCASSQVGGMNTEAFFGQGTRLTVV.